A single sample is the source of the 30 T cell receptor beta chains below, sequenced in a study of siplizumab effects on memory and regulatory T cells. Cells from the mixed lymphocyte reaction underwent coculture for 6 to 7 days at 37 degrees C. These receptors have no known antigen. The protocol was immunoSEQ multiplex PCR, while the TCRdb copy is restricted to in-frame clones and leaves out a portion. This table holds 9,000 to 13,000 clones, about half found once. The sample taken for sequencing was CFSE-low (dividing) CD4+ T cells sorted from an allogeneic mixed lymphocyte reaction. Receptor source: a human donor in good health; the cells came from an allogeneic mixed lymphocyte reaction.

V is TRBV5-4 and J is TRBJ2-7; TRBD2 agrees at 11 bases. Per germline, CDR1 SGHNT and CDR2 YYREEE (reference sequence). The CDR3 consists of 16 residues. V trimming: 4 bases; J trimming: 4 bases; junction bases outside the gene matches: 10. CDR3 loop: CASSRTQLAGAYEQYF. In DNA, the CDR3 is TGTGCCAGCAGCCGTACCCAACTAGCGGGAGCTTACGAGCAGTACTTC.

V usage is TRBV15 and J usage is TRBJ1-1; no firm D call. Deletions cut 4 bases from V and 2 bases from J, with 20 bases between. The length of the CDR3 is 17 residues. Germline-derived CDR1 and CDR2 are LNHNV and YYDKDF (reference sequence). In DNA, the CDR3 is TGTGCCACCAGCAATGGGTATGTTGTAACAGCCAACACTGAAGCTTTCTTT. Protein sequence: CATSNGYVVTANTEAFF.

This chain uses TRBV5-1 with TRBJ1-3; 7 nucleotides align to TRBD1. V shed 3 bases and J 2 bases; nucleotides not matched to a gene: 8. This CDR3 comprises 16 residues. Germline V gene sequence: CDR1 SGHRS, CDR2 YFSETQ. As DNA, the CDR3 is TGCGCCAGCAGCTCGCGACCGCAGGGGGCTGGAAACACCATATATTTT. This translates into CASSSRPQGAGNTIYF.

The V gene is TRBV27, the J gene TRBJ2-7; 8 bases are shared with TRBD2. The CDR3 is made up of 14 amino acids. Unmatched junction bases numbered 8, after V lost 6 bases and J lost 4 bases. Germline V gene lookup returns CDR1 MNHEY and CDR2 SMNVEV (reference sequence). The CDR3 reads CASRLAGSGYEQYF. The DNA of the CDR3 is TGTGCCAGCAGATTAGCGGGATCGGGGTACGAGCAGTACTTC.

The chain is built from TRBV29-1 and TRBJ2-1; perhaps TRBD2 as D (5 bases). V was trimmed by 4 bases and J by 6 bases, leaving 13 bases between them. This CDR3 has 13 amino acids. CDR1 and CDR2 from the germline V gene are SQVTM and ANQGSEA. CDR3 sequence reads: CSVASSRGNEQFF. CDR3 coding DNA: TGCAGCGTTGCCAGCAGTCGGGGCAATGAGCAGTTCTTC.

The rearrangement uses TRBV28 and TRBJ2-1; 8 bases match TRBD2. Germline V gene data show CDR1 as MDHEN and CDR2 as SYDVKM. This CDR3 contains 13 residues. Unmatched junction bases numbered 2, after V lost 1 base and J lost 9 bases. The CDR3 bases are TGTGCCAGCAGTTTATCCGGGAGGGGTGAGCAGTTCTTC. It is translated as CASSLSGRGEQFF. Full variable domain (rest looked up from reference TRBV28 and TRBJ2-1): DVKVTQSSRYLVKRTGEKVFLECVQDMDHENMFWYRQDPGLGLRLIYFSYDVKMKEKGDIPEGYSVSREKKERFSLILESASTNQTSMYLCASSLSGRGEQFFGPGTRLTVL.

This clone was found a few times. CDR3 DNA: TGTGCCAGCAGTAAACCTCAGGGGCTTTGGTTCTTC. Amino acids: CASSKPQGLWFF. The gene calls are TRBV6-5 and TRBJ2-1; weak D call: TRBD1 (6 bases). V lost 5 bases and J 15 bases, leaving 17 bases between the germline ends. The CDR3 is made up of 12 amino acids. Germline lookup yields CDR1 MNHEY and CDR2 SVGAGI.

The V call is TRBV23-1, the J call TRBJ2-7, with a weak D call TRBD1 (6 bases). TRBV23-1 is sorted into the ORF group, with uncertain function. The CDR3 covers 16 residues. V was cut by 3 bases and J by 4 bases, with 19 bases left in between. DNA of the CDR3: TGCGCCAGCAGTCATCCCCCCAAAGAGACAGGATACGAGCAGTACTTC. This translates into CASSHPPKETGYEQYF.

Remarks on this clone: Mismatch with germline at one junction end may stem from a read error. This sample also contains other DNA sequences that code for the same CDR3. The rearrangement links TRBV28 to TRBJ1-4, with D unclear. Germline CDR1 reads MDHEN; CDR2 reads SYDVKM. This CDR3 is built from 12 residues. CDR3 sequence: CASSLKTEKLFF. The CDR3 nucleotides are TGTGCCAGCAGCCTTAAGACCGAAAAATTGTTTTTT.

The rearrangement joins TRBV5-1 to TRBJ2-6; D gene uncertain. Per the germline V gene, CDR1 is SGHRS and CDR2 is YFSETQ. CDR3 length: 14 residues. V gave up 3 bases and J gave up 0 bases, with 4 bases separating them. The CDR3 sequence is CASSSGSGANVLTF. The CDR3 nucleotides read TGCGCCAGCAGCTCCGGCTCTGGGGCCAACGTCCTGACTTTC.

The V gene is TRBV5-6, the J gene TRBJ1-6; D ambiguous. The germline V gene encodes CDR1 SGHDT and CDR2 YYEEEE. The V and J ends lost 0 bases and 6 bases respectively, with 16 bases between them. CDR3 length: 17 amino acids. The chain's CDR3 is CASSLAGPGASNSPLHF. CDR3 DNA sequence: TGTGCCAGCAGCTTGGCCGGACCGGGTGCCTCTAATTCACCCCTCCACTTT.

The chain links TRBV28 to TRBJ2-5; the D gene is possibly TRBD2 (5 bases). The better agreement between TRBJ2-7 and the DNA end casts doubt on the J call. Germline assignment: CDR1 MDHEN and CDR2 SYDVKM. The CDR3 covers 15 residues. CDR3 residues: CASSATGVSSYEQYF. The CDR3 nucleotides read TGTGCCAGCAGTGCAACCGGGGTAAGCTCCTACGAGCAGTACTTC.

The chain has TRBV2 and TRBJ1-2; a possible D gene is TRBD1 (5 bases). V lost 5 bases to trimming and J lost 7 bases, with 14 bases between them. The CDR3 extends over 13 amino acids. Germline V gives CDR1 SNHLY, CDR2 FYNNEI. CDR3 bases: TGTGCCAGCAGTCTACAGGCCACTGGTGGCTACACCTTC. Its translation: CASSLQATGGYTF.

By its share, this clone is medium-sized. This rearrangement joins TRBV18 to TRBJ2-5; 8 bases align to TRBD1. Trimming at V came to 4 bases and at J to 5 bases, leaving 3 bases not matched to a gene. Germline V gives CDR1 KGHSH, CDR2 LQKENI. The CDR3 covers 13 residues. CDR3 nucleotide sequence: TGTGCCAGCTCACGCGGACAGGGTGAGACCCAGTACTTC. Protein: CASSRGQGETQYF.

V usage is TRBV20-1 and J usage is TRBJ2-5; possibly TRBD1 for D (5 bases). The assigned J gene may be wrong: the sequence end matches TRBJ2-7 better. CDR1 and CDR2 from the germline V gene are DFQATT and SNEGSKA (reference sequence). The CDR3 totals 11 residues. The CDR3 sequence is CSALTAYEQYF. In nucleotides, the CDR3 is TGCAGTGCCCTGACAGCCTACGAGCAGTACTTC.

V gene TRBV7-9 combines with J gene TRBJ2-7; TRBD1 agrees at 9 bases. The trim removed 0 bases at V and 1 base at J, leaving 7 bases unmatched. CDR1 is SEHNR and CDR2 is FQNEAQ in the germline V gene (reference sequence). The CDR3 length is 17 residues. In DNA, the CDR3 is TGTGCCAGCAGCTTAGCCTCAACAGGGGGCTTGTCCTACGAGCAGTACTTC. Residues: CASSLASTGGLSYEQYF.

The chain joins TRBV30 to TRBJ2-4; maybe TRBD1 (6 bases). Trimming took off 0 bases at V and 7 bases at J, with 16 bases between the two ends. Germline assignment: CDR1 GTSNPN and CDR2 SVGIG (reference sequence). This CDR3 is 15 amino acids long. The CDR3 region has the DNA TGTGCCTGGAGTGTAAAAGGGACACGGGCTAACATTCAGTACTTC. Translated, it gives CAWSVKGTRANIQYF.

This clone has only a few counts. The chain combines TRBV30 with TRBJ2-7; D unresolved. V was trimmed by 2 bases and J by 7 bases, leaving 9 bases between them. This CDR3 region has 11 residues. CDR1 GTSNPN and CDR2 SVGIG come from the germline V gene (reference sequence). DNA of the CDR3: TGTGCCTGGAGTCCCCGTAAGGAGCAGTACTTC. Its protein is CAWSPRKEQYF. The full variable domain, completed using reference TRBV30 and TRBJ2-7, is SQTIHQWPATLVQPVGSPLSLECTVEGTSNPNLYWYRQAAGRGLQLLFYSVGIGQISSEVPQNLSASRPQDRQFILSSKKLLLSDSGFYLCAWSPRKEQYFGPGTRLTVT.

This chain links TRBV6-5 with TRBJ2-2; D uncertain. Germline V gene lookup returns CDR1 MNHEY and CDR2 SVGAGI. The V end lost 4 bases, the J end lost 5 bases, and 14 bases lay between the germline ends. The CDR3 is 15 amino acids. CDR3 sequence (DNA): TGTGCCAGCAGTTCCGCAGCCCGACGGACCGGGGAGCTGTTTTTT. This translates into CASSSAARRTGELFF.

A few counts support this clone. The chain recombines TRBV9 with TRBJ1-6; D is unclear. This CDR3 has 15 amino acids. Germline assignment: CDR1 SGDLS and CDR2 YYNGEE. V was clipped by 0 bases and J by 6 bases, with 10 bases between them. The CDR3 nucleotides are TGTGCCAGCAGCGTAGACTCAGCAACTAATTCACCCCTCCACTTT. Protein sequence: CASSVDSATNSPLHF.

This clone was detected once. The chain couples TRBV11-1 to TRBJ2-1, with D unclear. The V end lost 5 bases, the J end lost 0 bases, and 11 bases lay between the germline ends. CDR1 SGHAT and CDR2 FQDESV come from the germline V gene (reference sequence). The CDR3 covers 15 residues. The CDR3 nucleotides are TGTGCCAGCAGCCGTGATCCCACCTCCTACAATGAGCAGTTCTTC. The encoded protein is CASSRDPTSYNEQFF.

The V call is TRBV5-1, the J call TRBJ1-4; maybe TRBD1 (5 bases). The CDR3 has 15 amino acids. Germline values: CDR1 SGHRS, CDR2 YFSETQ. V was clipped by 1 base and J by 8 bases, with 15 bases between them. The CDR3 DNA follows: TGCGCCAGCAGCTTGAGCGGGGGAGGGTTCGAAAAACTGTTTTTT. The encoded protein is CASSLSGGGFEKLFF.

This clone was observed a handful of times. CDR3 amino acids: CASGLGITGFNGYTF. CDR3 coding DNA: TGTGCTAGTGGTTTGGGCATAACAGGGTTCAATGGCTACACCTTC. The chain recombines TRBV12-5 with TRBJ1-2, with D possibly being TRBD1 (6 bases). Germline assignment: CDR1 LGHNT and CDR2 FRNRAP. V was clipped by 1 base and J by 6 bases, with 15 bases between them. The CDR3 extends over 15 amino acids.

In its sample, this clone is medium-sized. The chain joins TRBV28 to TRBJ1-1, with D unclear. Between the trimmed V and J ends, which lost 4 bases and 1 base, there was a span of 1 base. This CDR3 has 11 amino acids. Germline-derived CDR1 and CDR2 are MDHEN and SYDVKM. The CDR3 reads CASSSNTEAFF. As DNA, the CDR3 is TGTGCCAGCAGTTCGAACACTGAAGCTTTCTTT.

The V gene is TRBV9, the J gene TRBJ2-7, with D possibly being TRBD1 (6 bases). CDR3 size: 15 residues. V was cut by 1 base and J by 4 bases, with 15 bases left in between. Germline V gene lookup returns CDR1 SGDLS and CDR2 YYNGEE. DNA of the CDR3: TGTGCCAGCAGCGTAACAGGGTCGTTTGGTTACGAGCAGTACTTC. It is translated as CASSVTGSFGYEQYF.

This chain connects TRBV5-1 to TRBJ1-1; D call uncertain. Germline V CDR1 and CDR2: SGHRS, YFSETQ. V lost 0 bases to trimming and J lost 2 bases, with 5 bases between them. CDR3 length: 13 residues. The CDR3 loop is CASSLDSNTEAFF. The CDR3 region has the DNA TGCGCCAGCAGCTTGGACAGTAACACTGAAGCTTTCTTT.

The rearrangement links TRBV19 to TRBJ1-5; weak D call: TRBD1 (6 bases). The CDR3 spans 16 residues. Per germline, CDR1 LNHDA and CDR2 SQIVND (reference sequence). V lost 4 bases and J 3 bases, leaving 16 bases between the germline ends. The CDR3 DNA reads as TGTGCCAGTAGTACTACAGGGTCCCCCTACAATCAGCCCCAGCATTTT. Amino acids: CASSTTGSPYNQPQHF.

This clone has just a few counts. CDR3 bases: TGTGCCAGCACATCCTACCCACCCTTCTACACCTTC. Amino acid sequence: CASTSYPPFYTF. The rearrangement uses TRBV28 and TRBJ1-2; D remains unclear. In germline, CDR1 is MDHEN, CDR2 SYDVKM. The CDR3 is made up of 12 amino acids. Deletions cut 7 bases from V and 10 bases from J, with 16 bases between.

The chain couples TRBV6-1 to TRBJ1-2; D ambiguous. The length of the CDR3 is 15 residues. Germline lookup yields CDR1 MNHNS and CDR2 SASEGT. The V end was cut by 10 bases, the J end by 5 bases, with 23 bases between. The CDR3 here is CATIPTRSALYGYTF. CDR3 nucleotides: TGTGCCACCATCCCTACCCGCTCAGCCTTATATGGCTACACCTTC.

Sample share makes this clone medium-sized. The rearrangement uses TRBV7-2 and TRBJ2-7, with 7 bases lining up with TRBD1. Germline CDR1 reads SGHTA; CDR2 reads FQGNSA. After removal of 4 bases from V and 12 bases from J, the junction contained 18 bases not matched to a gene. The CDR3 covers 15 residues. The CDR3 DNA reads TGTGCCAGCAGCTCCTATGAGGGGGCCCTACGAGGTCTGTACTTC. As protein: CASSSYEGALRGLYF.